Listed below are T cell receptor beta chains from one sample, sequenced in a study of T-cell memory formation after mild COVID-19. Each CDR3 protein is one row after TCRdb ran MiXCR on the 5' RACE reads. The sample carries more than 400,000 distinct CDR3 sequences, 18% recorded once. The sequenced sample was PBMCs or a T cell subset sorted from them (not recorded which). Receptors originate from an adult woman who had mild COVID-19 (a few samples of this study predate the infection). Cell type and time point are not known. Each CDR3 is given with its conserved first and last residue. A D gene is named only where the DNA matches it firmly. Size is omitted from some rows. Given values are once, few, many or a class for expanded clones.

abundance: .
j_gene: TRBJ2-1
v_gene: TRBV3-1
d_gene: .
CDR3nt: TGTGCCAGCAGCCAGTACCAGGGGCTATTCTACAATGAGCAGTTCTTC
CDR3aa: CASSQYQGLFYNEQFF

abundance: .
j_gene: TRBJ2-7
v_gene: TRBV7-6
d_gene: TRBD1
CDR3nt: TGTGCCAGCAGCTTAGCTCTGGACAGGGAATTTTCCTACGAGCAGTACTTC
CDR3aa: CASSLALDREFSYEQYF

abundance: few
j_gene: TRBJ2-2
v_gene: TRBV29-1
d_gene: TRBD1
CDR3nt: TGCAGCGCCCGGGGGACAGGGAACACCGGGGAGCTGTTTTTT
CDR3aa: CSARGTGNTGELFF

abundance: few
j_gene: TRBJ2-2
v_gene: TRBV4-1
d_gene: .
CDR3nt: TGCGCCAGCAGCCAATTATCAGGCGACACCGGGGAGCTGTTTTTT
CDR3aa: CASSQLSGDTGELFF

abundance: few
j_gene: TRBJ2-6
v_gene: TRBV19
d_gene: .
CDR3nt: TGTGCCAGTAGTAGGTGGCAGGGTCTCCGGGCCAACGTCCTGACTTTC
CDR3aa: CASSRWQGLRANVLTF

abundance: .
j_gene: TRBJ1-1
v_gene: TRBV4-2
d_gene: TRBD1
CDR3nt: TGTGCCAGCAGCCAAGAAAGCAGGGGGTTGGAGAATGAAGCTTTCTTT
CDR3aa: CASSQESRGLENEAFF

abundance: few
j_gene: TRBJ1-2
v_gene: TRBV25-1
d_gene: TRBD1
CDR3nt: TGTGCCAGCGGTGGGGACAGAACGCCCTATGGCTACACCTTC
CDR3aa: CASGGDRTPYGYTF

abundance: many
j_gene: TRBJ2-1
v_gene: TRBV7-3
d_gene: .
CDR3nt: TGTGCCAGCAGCTTAATACCTAACAATGAGCAGTTCTTC
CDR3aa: CASSLIPNNEQFF

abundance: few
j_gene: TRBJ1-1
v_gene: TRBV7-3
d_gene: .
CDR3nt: TGTGCCAGCAGTAACAGTAGAACTGAAGCTTTCTTT
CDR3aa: CASSNSRTEAFF

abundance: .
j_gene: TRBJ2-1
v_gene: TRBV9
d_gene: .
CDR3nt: TGTGCCAGCAGCGTCGGGAGAGGATGGAATGAGCAGTTCTTC
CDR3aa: CASSVGRGWNEQFF

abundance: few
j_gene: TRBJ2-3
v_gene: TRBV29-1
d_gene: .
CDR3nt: TGCAGCGTTGTATCAGGGGACACAGATACGCAGTATTTT
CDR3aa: CSVVSGDTDTQYF

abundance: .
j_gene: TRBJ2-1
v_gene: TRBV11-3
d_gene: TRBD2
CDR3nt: TGTGCCAGCAGCTTCTGGTCTAGCGGAGGGAATGAGCAGTTCTTC
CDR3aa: CASSFWSSGGNEQFF

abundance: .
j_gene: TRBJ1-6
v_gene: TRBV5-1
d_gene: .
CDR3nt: TGCGCCAGCAGCTTAAGACAGAACAATTCACCCCTCCACTTT
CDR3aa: CASSLRQNNSPLHF

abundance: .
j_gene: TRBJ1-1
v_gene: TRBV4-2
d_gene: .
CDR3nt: TGTGCCAGCAGCCAAGTATCAGGGAACACTGAAGCTTTCTTT
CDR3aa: CASSQVSGNTEAFF

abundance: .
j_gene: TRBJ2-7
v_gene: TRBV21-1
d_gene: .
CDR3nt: TGTGCCAGCAGCAAGGGACAGGTACCCTACGAGCAGTACTTC
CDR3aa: CASSKGQVPYEQYF

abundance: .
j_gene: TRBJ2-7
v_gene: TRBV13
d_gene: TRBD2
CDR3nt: TGTGCCAGCAGCCCTCCCCTGGGACTAGCCTACGAGCAGTACTTC
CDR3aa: CASSPPLGLAYEQYF

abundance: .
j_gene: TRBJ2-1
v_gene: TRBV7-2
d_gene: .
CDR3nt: TGTGCCAGCAGCTTAGATCCCTACTATGAGCAGTTCTTC
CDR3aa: CASSLDPYYEQFF

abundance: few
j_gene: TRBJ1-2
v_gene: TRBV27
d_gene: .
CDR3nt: TGTGCCAGCAGTCCTGTGGGAGTTGTACAAGGGAACTACAGGGATTCGGTCGTACGAGGCTACACCTTC
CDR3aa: CASSPVGVVQGNYRDSVVRGYTF

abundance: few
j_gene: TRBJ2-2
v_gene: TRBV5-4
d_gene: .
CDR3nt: TGTGCCAGCAGTCGAGACCGCGGGGAGCTGTTTTTT
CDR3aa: CASSRDRGELFF

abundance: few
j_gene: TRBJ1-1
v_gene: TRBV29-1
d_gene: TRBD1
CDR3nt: TGCAGCGTTAAGGAGGACAGGTTGAACACTGAAGCTTTCTTT
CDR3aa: CSVKEDRLNTEAFF

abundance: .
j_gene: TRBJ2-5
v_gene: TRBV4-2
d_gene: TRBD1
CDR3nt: TGTGCCAGCAGCATCCGACCGGGACAGCAAGAGACCCAGTACTTC
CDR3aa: CASSIRPGQQETQYF

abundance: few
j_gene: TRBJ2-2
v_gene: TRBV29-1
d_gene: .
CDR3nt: TGCAGCGTTGTGGACGGGAACACCGGGGAGCTGTTTTTT
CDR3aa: CSVVDGNTGELFF

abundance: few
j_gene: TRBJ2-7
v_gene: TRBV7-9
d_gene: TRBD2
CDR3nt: TGTGCCAGCAGCTTCGAGCGGGAGGCGACCCCCTACGAGCAGTACTTC
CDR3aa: CASSFEREATPYEQYF

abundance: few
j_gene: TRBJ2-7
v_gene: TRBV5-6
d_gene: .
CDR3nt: TGTGCCAGCAGGGGTACAGACTCCTACGAGCAGTACTTC
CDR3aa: CASRGTDSYEQYF

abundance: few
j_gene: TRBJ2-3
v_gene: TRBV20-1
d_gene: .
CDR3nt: TGCAGTGCTAGACGGTGGGACTTAAGCACAGATACGCAGTATTTT
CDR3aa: CSARRWDLSTDTQYF

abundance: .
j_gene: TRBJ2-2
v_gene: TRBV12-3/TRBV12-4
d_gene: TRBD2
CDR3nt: TGTGCCAGCAGTCACGCCGGGACTAGCGGGGTCCCCGGGGAGCTGTTTTTT
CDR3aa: CASSHAGTSGVPGELFF

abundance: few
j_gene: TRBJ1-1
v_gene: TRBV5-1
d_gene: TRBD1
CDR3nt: TGCGCCAGCAGCTTGGAGGGGGCGACTGCAGCTTTCTTT
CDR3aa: CASSLEGATAAFF

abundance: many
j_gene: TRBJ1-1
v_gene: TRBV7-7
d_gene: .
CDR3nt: TGTGCCAGCAGCTTTAGGTTGAGGAACACTGAAGCTTTCTTT
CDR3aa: CASSFRLRNTEAFF

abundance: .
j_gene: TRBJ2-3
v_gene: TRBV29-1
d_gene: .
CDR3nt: TGCAGCCTCGGGGGCAGGGAAAGGGATACGCAGTATTTT
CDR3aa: CSLGGRERDTQYF

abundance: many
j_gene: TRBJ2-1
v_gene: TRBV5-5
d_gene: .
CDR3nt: TGTGCCAGCAGCGGCCAAGGGGGGAGCGGGGTGGGCTACAATGAGCAGTTCTTC
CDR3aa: CASSGQGGSGVGYNEQFF

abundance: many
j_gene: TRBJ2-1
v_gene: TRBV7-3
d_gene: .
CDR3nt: TGTGCCAGCAGCCCCGGGACTTCCAATGAGCAGTTCTTC
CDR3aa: CASSPGTSNEQFF

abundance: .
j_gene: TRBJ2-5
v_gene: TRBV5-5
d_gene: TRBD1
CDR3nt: TGTGCCAGCAGCGGAGTAACAGGGGTAGGGGAGACCCAGTACTTC
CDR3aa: CASSGVTGVGETQYF

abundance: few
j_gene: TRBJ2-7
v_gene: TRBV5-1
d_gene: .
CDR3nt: TGCGCCAGCAGGCCCGACTCCGTCTCCTACGAGCAGTACTTC
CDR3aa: CASRPDSVSYEQYF

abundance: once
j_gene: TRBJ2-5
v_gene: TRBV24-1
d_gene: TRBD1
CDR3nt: TGTGCCACCGGAGGACAGGGGGAAGAGACCCAGTACTTC
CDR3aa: CATGGQGEETQYF

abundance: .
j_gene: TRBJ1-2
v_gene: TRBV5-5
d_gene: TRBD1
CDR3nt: TGTGCCAGCAGCTTGGCGGCAGGGGGCGTCTATGGCTACACCTTC
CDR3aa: CASSLAAGGVYGYTF

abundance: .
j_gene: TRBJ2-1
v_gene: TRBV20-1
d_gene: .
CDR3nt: TGCAGTGCTTTCAAGTATGACAATGAGCAGTTCTTC
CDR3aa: CSAFKYDNEQFF

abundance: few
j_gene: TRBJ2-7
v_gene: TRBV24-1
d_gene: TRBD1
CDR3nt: TGTGCCACCAGGTTGGGGACAGAGACCTACGAGCAGTACTTC
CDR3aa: CATRLGTETYEQYF

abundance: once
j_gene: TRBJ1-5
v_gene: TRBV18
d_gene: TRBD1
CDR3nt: TGTGCCAGCTCACCGACAGGGGGCTGGGGCAATCAGCCCCAGCATTTT
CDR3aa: CASSPTGGWGNQPQHF

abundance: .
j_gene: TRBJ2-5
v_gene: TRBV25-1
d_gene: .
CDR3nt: TGTGCCAGCAGTCTGGGGGGAACGAGTCGCGAGACCCAGTACTTC
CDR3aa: CASSLGGTSRETQYF

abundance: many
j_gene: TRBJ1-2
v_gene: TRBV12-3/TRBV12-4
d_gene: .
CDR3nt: TGTGCCAGCAGTTTAAACGTCGGCGGTGGGACCTATGGCTACACCTTC
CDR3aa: CASSLNVGGGTYGYTF

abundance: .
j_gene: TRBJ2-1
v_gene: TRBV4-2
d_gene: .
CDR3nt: TGTGCCAGCAGCCAAGATCGATTCAGGACAATGAAAATCAATGAGCAGTTCTTC
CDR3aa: CASSQDRFRTMKINEQFF

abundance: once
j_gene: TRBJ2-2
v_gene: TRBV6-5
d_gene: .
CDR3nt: TGTGCCAGCGGCGGAGGTTTTACCGGGGAGCTGTTTTTT
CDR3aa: CASGGGFTGELFF

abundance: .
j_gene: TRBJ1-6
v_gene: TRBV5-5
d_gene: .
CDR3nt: TGTGCCAGCAGCTTGACGATGGGTTCACCCCTCCACTTT
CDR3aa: CASSLTMGSPLHF

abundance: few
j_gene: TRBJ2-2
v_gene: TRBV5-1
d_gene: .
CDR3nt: TGCGCCAGCAGCTTTCGACAGAACACCGGGGAGCTGTTTTTT
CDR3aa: CASSFRQNTGELFF

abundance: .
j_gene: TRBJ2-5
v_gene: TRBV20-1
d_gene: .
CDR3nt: TGCAGTGCTCATTTGGAGGGGGGCCGGGAGACCCAGTACTTC
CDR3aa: CSAHLEGGRETQYF